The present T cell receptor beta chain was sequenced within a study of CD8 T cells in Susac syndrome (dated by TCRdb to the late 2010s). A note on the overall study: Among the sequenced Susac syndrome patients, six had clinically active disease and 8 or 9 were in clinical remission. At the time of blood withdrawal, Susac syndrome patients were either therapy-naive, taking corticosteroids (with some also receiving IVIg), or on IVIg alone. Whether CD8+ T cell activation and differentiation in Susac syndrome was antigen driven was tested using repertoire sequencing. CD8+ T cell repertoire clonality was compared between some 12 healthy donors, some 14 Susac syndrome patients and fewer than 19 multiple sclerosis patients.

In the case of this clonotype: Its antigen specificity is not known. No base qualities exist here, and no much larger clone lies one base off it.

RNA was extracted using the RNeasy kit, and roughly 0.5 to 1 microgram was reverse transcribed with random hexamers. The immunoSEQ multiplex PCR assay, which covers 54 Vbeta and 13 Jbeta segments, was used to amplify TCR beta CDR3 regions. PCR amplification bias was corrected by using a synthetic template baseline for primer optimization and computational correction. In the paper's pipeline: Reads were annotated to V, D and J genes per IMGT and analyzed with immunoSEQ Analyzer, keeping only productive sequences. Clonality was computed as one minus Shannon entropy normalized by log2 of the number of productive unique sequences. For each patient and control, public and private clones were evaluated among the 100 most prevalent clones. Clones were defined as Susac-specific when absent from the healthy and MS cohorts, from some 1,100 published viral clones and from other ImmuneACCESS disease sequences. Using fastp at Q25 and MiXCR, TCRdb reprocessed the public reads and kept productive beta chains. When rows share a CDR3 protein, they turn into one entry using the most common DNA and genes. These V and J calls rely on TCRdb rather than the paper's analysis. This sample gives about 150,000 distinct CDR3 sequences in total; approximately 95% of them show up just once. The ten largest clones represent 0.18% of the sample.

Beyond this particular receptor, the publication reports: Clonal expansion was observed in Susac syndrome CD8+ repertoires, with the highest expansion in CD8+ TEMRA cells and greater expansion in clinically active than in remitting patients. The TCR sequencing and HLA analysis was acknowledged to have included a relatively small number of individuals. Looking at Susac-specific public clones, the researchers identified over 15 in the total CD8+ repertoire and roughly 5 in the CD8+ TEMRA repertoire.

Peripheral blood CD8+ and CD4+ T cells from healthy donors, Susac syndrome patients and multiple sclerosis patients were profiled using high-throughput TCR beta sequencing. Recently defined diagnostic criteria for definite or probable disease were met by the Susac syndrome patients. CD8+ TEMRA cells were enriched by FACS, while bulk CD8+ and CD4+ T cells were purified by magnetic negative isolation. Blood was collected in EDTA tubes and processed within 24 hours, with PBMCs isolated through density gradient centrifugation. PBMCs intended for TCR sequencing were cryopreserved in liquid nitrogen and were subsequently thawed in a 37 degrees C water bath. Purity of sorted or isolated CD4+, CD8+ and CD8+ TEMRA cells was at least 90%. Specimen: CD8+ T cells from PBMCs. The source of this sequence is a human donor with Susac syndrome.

The CDR3 reads as follows: CASSLVGSGRAYEQYF. The sequenced DNA: TGTGCCAGCAGCTTAGTGGGTAGCGGGAGGGCCTACGAGCAGTACTTC. Recombination connected TRBV13 to TRBJ2-7; 11 central nucleotides agree with TRBD2. V ends up 1 base short and J 2 bases short, with an unmatched junction base count of 4. The CDR3 measures 16 amino acids from cysteine to phenylalanine. Left in the record is the CDR3 DNA by itself, 48 bases read in frame from the first base. The germline V gene (reference sequence) gives CDR1 as PRHDT and CDR2 as FYEKMQ.